These T cell receptor beta chains were read from a single sample in a study of shared clonotypes between healthy human individuals. Libraries were prepared by immunoSEQ multiplex PCR; TCRdb keeps only in-frame clonotypes and omits some of them. The sample yields 1 million to 1.2 million clones, roughly 80% seen once. Input material: memory CD4+ T cells from PBMCs. These receptors came from a man aged 18 to 30 in good health. Some clones in this sample may be carry-over from other donors' samples. Both conserved end residues are part of each CDR3. D genes are given only for firm matches. Where a row states a size, it is once, few, many or the class of an expanded clone; other rows omit it.

J: TRBJ2-1; size: NA; V: TRBV27; length: 11; D: NA; DNA: TGTGCCAGCAGCCGGGGCAATGAGCAGTTCTTC; CDR3: CASSRGNEQFF
J: TRBJ2-7; size: NA; V: TRBV7-9; length: 15; D: TRBD2; DNA: TGTGCCAGCAGCTTCGGACTAGCGGGAGCCTACGAGCAGTACTTC; CDR3: CASSFGLAGAYEQYF
J: TRBJ2-3; size: NA; V: TRBV5-1; length: 14; D: TRBD2; DNA: TGCGCCAGCACCGGCGTAGCGGGAACACATACGCAGTATTTT; CDR3: CASTGVAGTHTQYF
J: TRBJ2-6; size: NA; V: TRBV5-1; length: 16; D: NA; DNA: TGCGCCAGCAGCTTGAGTCTGATCTCTGGGGCCAACGTCCTGACTTTC; CDR3: CASSLSLISGANVLTF
J: TRBJ1-1; size: NA; V: TRBV6-4; length: 14; D: NA; DNA: TGTGCCAGCAGTGACTTTTTCAGGGACCCGGCGGCTTTCTTT; CDR3: CASSDFFRDPAAFF
J: TRBJ1-2; size: NA; V: TRBV21-1; length: 15; D: NA; DNA: TGTGCCAGCAGCTATAAAGGTAGGGAGGTCTATGGCTACACCTTC; CDR3: CASSYKGREVYGYTF
J: TRBJ2-7; size: NA; V: TRBV6-1; length: 14; D: NA; DNA: TGTGCCAGCAGTGCTGGGCGGCTCTCCTACGAGCAGTACTTC; CDR3: CASSAGRLSYEQYF
J: TRBJ2-7; size: NA; V: TRBV4-1; length: 13; D: NA; DNA: TGCGCCAGCAGAAGGGACATCAATTCCCAGCAGTACTTC; CDR3: CASRRDINSQQYF
J: TRBJ1-1; size: NA; V: TRBV5-1; length: 16; D: TRBD1; DNA: TGCGCCAGCAGCTTGGGTGGGACAGGGGCGAACACTGAAGCTTTCTTT; CDR3: CASSLGGTGANTEAFF
J: TRBJ1-5; size: NA; V: TRBV7-8; length: 14; D: TRBD1; DNA: TGTGCCAGCAGCTCAGACAGGGGCCCGTGGCCCCAGCATTTT; CDR3: CASSSDRGPWPQHF
J: TRBJ2-3; size: NA; V: TRBV5-1; length: 14; D: TRBD2; DNA: TGCGCCAGCAGCGCGGAGCTAGCGGGAGATACGCAGTATTTT; CDR3: CASSAELAGDTQYF
J: TRBJ2-5; size: NA; V: TRBV11-2; length: 17; D: NA; DNA: TGTGCCAGCAGCCGCCCCCCCGGGCAGCTAAGGGTTGAGACCCAGTACTTC; CDR3: CASSRPPGQLRVETQYF
J: TRBJ2-7; size: once; V: TRBV4-2; length: 13; D: NA; DNA: TGTGCCAGCAGCCGAGCCCAGGGGAACGAGCAGTACTTC; CDR3: CASSRAQGNEQYF
J: TRBJ1-4; size: NA; V: TRBV5-1; length: 13; D: NA; DNA: TGCGCCAGCAGTAGGGCGTCTAATGAAAAACTGTTTTTT; CDR3: CASSRASNEKLFF
J: TRBJ1-2; size: many; V: TRBV5-6; length: 15; D: NA; DNA: TGTGCCAGCAGCCCCGGCTTTCTGGGGGCCTATGGCTACACCTTC; CDR3: CASSPGFLGAYGYTF
J: TRBJ2-1; size: many; V: TRBV5-6; length: 17; D: TRBD1; DNA: TGTGCCAGCAGTGGTGGGTTTGCAGGGGGCCTTTACAATGAGCAGTTCTTC; CDR3: CASSGGFAGGLYNEQFF
J: TRBJ1-6; size: NA; V: TRBV4-3; length: 16; D: NA; DNA: TGCGCCAGCAGCCAAGGTTTCCCCCGCTGGGATTCACCCCTCCACTTT; CDR3: CASSQGFPRWDSPLHF
J: TRBJ2-3; size: NA; V: TRBV6-1; length: 18; D: TRBD2; DNA: TGTGCCAGCAGTGGACCCAAGGGACTAGCGGGAGAAGCAGATACGCAGTATTTT; CDR3: CASSGPKGLAGEADTQYF
J: TRBJ1-2; size: NA; V: TRBV30; length: 14; D: NA; DNA: TGTGCCTGGACCCGGGGGCGCTTCGACTATGGCTACACCTTC; CDR3: CAWTRGRFDYGYTF
J: TRBJ2-3; size: NA; V: TRBV11-2; length: 13; D: NA; DNA: TGTGCCAGCAGCCACCCTGATAAGACAACGCAGTATTTT; CDR3: CASSHPDKTTQYF
J: TRBJ2-1; size: NA; V: TRBV5-1; length: 15; D: TRBD2; DNA: TGCGCCAGCAGCTTGGGTAGCGGGAGAGGTAATGAGCAGTTCTTC; CDR3: CASSLGSGRGNEQFF
J: TRBJ1-2; size: NA; V: TRBV7-9; length: 12; D: NA; DNA: TGTGCCAGCAGCTTTGAGGGTCATGGCTACACCTTC; CDR3: CASSFEGHGYTF
J: TRBJ2-7; size: NA; V: TRBV9; length: 15; D: TRBD1; DNA: TGTGCCAGCAGCCCACGCACAGGGGCCTCCTACGAGCAGTACTTC; CDR3: CASSPRTGASYEQYF
J: TRBJ2-1; size: few; V: TRBV19; length: 17; D: TRBD2; DNA: TGTGCCAGTAGTACCCGAACGGGACTAGAAGGGAGAAATGAGCAGTTCTTC; CDR3: CASSTRTGLEGRNEQFF
J: TRBJ1-2; size: NA; V: TRBV6-4; length: 15; D: NA; DNA: TGTGCCAGCAGTGACGCCCCGGGGGGCCTGAATGGCTACACCTTC; CDR3: CASSDAPGGLNGYTF
J: TRBJ2-7; size: NA; V: TRBV20-1; length: 11; D: NA; DNA: TGCAGTGCCGCCACCCCGCGCGAGCAGTACTTC; CDR3: CSAATPREQYF
J: TRBJ2-2; size: NA; V: TRBV7-7; length: 16; D: TRBD1; DNA: TGTGCCAGCAGCTTAACCGGGGACAGGACGACCGGGGAGCTGTTTTTT; CDR3: CASSLTGDRTTGELFF
J: TRBJ1-5; size: few; V: TRBV28; length: 16; D: NA; DNA: TGTGCCAGCAACTCACCGGGGGGGGGCTTCGGTCAGCCCCAGCATTTT; CDR3: CASNSPGGGFGQPQHF
J: TRBJ2-7; size: few; V: TRBV20-1; length: 11; D: NA; DNA: TGCAGTGCCCGGACACCGCTGGGGCAGTACTTC; CDR3: CSARTPLGQYF
J: TRBJ2-5; size: NA; V: TRBV9; length: 15; D: NA; DNA: TGTGCCAGCAGCGTAGCCGGGTTGGGTCAAGAGACCCAGTACTTC; CDR3: CASSVAGLGQETQYF
J: TRBJ2-7; size: NA; V: TRBV6-5; length: 15; D: TRBD1; DNA: TGTGCCAGCAGGAAGGGGACAGGGGTATCCTACGAGCAGTACTTC; CDR3: CASRKGTGVSYEQYF
J: TRBJ2-3; size: NA; V: TRBV5-1; length: 15; D: NA; DNA: TGCGCCAGCAGCTTGACAACACCCCTCACAGATACGCAGTATTTT; CDR3: CASSLTTPLTDTQYF
J: TRBJ1-5; size: NA; V: TRBV18; length: 19; D: NA; DNA: TGTGCCAGCTCACCTCGCGGACAAGGGCCGGGGTTCAGCAATCAGCCCCAGCATTTT; CDR3: CASSPRGQGPGFSNQPQHF
J: TRBJ2-5; size: NA; V: TRBV9; length: 15; D: TRBD2; DNA: TGTGCCAGCACCTCGGGGACTAGCGGGAGAGAGACCCAGTACTTC; CDR3: CASTSGTSGRETQYF
J: TRBJ2-5; size: NA; V: TRBV4-1; length: 18; D: TRBD2; DNA: TGCGCCAGCAGCCAAGATCGGCTAGCGGGAGGTAGGGGAGAGACCCAGTACTTC; CDR3: CASSQDRLAGGRGETQYF